This T cell receptor beta chain was identified during a study of a mutant IDH1 vaccine in newly diagnosed glioma. Study-level information: Radiotherapy alone preceded vaccination by 4-6 weeks; alternatively, vaccination started with temozolomide cycles. Prior therapy was radiotherapy, temozolomide, or both; most received both. Visit V12 happened at week 35; visit V13 happened at week 47.

Clones were read by immunoSEQ multiplex PCR, and TCRdb kept only the in-frame ones, dropping some. In the table there are under 50,000 clones, 85% to 90% of which are singletons. Time point reported: week 35, safety follow-up. Mutant IDH1 20-mer peptide, at 300 ug, made up each vaccine dose, with topical imiquimod. The vaccination schedule gave patients eight doses in weeks 1, 3, 5, 7, 11, 15, 19 and 23. Germline loops: CDR1 LGHNA, CDR2 YNFKEQ. V lost 0 bases, J lost 4 bases, and 12 bases lay in between. The length of the CDR3 is 15 residues. A word on this clone: Its target is not known.

The receptor comes from a woman between 40 and 50 years old with glioma. The V gene is TRBV4-2, the J gene TRBJ1-1, with D possibly matching TRBD1 (5 bases). Sequenced material: PBMCs, taken from a glioma patient whose treatment included an IDH1 peptide vaccine. The CDR3, as DNA: TGTGCCAGCAGCCAAGACCCGGGACTCGGCACTGAAGCTTTCTTT. It specifies CASSQDPGLGTEAFF.